This TCR beta chain was documented in a study of OX40 agonist ivuxolimab in advanced cancers. CDR1 and CDR2 (germline): MDHEN, SYDVKM. This CDR3 is built from 14 residues. Trimming at V came to 7 bases and at J to 3 bases, leaving 2 bases not matched to a gene. The method was immunoSEQ multiplex PCR; TCRdb's version includes in-frame clones alone and lacks a portion of them. This table holds approximately 100,000 clones, around nine tenths found once. Sequencing was performed on CD4+ or CD8+ T cells sorted from blood, taken in a trial of the OX40 agonist ivuxolimab. The V call is TRBV28, the J call TRBJ2-6; 8 nucleotides match TRBD1. This clonotype was obtained from an adult with an advanced solid tumor such as melanoma, head and neck, liver or kidney cancer. The CDR3 reads CASKDRDGANVLTF. Here the CDR3 DNA reads TGTGCCAGCAAGGACAGGGATGGGGCCAACGTCCTGACTTTC.